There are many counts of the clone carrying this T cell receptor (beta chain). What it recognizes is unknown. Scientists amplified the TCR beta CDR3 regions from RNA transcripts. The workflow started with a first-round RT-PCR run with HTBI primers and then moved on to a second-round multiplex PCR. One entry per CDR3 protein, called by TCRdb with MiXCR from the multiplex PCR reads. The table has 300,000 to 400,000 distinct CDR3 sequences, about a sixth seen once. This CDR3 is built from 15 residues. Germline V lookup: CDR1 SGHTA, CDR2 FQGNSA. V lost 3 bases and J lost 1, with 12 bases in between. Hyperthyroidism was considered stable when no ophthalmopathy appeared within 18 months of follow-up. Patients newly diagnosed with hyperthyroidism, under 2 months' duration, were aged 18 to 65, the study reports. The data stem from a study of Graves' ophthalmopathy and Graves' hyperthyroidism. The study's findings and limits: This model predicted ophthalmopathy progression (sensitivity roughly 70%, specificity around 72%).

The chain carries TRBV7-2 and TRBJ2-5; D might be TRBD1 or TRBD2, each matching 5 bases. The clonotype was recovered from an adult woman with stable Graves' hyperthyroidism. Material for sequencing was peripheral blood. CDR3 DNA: TGTGCCAGCAGCTTGGTGCGAGGGGCCCAAGAGACCCAGTACTTC. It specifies CASSLVRGAQETQYF.